This note documents a single T cell receptor (beta chain) sequence. The data belong to a study of control samples from healthy donors and cancer patients. Clones were sequenced by immunoSEQ multiplex PCR, and TCRdb holds only the in-frame ones, with some missing. This table has 150,000 to 180,000 clones, about 94% appearing once. This CDR3 region has 13 residues. This TCR was sampled from a man aged 40-55 years in good health. The sequenced sample was blood. The V and J genes are TRBV21-1 and TRBJ1-1. TRBV21-1 is listed as a pseudogene. CDR3 sequence: CASSPRGAEKAFF. The DNA for the CDR3 is TGTGCCAGCAGCCCCCGGGGAGCGGAGAAAGCTTTCTTT.